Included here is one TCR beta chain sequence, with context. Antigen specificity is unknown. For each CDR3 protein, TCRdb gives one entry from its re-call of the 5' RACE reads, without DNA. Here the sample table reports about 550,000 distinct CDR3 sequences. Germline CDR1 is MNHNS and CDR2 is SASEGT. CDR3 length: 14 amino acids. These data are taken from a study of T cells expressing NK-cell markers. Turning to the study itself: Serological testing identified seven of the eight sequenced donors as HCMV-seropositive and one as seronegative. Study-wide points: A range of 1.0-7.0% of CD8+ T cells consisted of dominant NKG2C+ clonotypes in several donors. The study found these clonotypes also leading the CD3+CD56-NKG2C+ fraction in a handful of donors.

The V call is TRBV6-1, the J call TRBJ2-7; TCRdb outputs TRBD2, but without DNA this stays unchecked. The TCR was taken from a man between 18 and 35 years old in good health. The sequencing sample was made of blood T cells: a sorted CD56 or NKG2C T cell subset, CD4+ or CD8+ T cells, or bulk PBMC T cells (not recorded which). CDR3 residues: CASSLTSGSTEQYF.